This T cell receptor beta chain emerged from a study of control samples from healthy donors and cancer patients. Generated by immunoSEQ multiplex PCR, the TCRdb table keeps only in-frame clones and is missing some. The sample carries 120,000 or so clones, roughly 86% recorded once. From germline, CDR1 is MNHNY and CDR2 SVGAGI (reference sequence). The CDR3 runs 14 residues. The V gene lost 6 bases and the J gene lost 9 bases, with 20 bases spanning the gap. The receptor comes from a man aged 60-69 years in good health. The V gene is TRBV6-6, the J gene TRBJ1-1, with D uncertain. Source material: blood. The chain's CDR3 is CASRQGPISDKAFF. DNA of the CDR3: TGTGCCAGCAGGCAAGGACCTATCTCAGATAAAGCTTTCTTT.